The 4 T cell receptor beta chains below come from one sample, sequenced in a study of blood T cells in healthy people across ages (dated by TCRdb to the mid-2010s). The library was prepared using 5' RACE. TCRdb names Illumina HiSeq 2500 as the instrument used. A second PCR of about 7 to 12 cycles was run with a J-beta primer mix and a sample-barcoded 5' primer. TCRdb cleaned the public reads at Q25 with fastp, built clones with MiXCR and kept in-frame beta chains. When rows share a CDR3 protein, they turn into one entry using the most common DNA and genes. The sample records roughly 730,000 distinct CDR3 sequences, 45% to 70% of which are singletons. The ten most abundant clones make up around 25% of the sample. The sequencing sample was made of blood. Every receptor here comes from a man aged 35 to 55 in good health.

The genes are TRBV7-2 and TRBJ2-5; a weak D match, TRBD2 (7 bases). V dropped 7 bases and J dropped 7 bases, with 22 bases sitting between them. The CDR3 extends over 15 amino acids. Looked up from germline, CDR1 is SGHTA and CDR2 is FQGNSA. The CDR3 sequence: CASIASGGAERTQYF. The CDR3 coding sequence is TGTGCCAGCATTGCTTCTGGGGGGGCGGAAAGGACCCAGTACTTC.

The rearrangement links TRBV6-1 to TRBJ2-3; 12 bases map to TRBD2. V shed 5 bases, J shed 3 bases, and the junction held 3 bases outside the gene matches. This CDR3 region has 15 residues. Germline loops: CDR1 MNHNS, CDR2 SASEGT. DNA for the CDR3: TGTGCCAGCAGTCGACTAGCGGGGGTGACAGATACGCAGTATTTT. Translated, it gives CASSRLAGVTDTQYF.

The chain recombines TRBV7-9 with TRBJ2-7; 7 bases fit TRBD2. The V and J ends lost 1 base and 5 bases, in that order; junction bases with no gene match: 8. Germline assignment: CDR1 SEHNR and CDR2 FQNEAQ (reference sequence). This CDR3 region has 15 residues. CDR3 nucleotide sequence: TGTGCCAGCAGCTTAGGGTTCGTTACTAGCGACGAGCAGTACTTC. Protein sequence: CASSLGFVTSDEQYF.

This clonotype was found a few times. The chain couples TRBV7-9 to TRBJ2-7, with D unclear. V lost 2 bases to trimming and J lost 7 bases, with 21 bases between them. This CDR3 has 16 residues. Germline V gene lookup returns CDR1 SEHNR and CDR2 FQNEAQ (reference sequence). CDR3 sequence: CASSLNPTGTSREQYF. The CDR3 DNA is TGTGCCAGCAGCTTAAACCCTACGGGCACAAGTAGAGAGCAGTACTTC.